This T cell receptor (beta chain) emerged from a study of shared clonotypes between healthy human individuals. Notes on the study in general: Relative to memory subsets, naive subsets generally showed larger estimated richness.

Naive-designated CD8 cells lacked CD45RO, were positively enriched for CCR7, and omitted terminally differentiated effector memory CD45RA+ cells. The protocol was immunoSEQ multiplex PCR, while the TCRdb copy is restricted to in-frame clones and leaves out a portion. The table has some 2 million clones, over 85% seen once; the top ten hold approximately 1%. Points on this clone: Its antigen is currently unknown. A junction boundary mismatches the germline segment, possibly from a read error. At the DNA level, this CDR3 is encoded by other sequences in the same sample as well.

This CDR3 is 16 amino acids long. Looked up from germline, CDR1 is SGHDT and CDR2 is YYEEEE. The chain is built from TRBV5-6 and TRBJ1-1; the D is unclear. The receptor comes from a man between 18 and 29 years old in good health. Sample: naive CD8+ T cells sorted from blood. CDR3 loop: CASSHSLDWENTEAFF. DNA of the CDR3: TGTGCCAGCAGCCATTCCCTGGATTGGGAAAACACCGAAGCTTTCTTT.